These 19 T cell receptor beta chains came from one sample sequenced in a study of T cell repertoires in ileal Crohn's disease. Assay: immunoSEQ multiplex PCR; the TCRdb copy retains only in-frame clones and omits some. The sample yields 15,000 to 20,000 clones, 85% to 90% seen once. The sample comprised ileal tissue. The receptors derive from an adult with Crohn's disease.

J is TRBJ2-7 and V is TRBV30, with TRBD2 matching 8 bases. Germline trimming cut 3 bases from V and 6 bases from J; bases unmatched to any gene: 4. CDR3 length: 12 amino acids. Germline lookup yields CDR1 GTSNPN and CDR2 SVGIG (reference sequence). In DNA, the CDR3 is TGTGCCTGGAGCCCGGGGGGGCCCGAGCAGTACTTC. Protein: CAWSPGGPEQYF.

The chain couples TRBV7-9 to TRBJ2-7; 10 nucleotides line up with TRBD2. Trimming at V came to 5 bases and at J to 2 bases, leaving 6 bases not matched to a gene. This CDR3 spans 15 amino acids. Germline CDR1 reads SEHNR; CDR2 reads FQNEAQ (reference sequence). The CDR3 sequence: CASSPLSGGAYEQYF. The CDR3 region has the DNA TGTGCCAGCAGCCCCCTGAGCGGGGGGGCCTACGAGCAGTACTTC.

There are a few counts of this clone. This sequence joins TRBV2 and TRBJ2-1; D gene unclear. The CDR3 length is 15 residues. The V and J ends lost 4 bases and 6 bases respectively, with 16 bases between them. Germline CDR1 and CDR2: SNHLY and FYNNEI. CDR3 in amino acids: CASSGTPQPRNEQFF. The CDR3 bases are TGTGCCAGCAGTGGTACGCCACAACCCCGCAATGAGCAGTTCTTC. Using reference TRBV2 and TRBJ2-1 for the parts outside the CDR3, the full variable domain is EPEVTQTPSHQVTQMGQEVILRCVPISNHLYFYWYRQILGQKVEFLVSFYNNEISEKSEIFDDQFSVERPDGSNFTLKIRSTKLEDSAMYFCASSGTPQPRNEQFFGPGTRLTVL.

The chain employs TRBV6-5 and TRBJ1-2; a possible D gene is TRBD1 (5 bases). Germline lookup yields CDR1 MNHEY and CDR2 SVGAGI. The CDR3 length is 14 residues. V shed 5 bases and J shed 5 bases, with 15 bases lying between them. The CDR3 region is CASSNRLGVYGYTF. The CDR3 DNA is TGTGCCAGCAGTAATCGGTTAGGGGTATATGGCTACACCTTC.

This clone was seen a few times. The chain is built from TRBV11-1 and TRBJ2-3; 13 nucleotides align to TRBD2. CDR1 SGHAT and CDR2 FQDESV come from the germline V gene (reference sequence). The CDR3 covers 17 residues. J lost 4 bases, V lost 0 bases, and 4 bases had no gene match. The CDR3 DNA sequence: TGTGCCAGCAGCTTAGCGGTCACTAGCGGGAGGGCAGATACGCAGTATTTT. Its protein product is CASSLAVTSGRADTQYF.

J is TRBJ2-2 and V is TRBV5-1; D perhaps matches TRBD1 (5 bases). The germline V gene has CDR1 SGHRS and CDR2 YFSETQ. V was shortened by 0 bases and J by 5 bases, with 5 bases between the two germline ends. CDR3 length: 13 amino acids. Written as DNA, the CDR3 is TGCGCCAGCAGCTTGGAGGGGACCGGGGAGCTGTTTTTT. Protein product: CASSLEGTGELFF.

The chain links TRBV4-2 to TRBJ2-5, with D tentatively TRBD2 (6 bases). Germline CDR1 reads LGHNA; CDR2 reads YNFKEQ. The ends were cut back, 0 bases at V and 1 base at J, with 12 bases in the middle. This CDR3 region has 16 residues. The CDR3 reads CASSQDPIGGQETQYF. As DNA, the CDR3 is TGTGCCAGCAGCCAAGATCCCATCGGGGGCCAAGAGACCCAGTACTTC.

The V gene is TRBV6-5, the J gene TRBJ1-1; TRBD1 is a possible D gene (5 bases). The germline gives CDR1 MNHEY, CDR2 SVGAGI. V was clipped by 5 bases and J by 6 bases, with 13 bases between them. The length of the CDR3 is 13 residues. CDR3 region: CASSRPGLPEAFF. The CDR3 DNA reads TGTGCCAGCAGTCGACCGGGACTGCCTGAAGCTTTCTTT.

The CDR3 spells CASSLLGSTDTQYF. The CDR3 nucleotides are TGTGCCAGCAGTTTATTGGGCAGCACAGATACGCAGTATTTT. J is TRBJ2-3 and V is TRBV27, with D uncertain. Germline lookup yields CDR1 MNHEY and CDR2 SMNVEV (reference sequence). The ends were cut back, 1 base at V and 0 bases at J, with 5 bases in the middle. The CDR3 covers 14 residues.

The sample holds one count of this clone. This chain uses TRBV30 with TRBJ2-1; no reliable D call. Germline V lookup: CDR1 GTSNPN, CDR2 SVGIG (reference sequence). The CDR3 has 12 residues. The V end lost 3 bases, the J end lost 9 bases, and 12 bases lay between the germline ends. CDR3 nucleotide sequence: TGTGCCTGGAGGATACGACCGGGTGAGCAGTTCTTC. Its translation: CAWRIRPGEQFF.

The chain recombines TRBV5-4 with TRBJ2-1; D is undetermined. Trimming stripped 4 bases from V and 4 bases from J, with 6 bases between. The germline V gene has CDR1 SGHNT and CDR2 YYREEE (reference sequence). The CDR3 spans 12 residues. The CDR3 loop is CASSPEYNEQFF. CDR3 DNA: TGTGCCAGCAGCCCCGAGTACAATGAGCAGTTCTTC.

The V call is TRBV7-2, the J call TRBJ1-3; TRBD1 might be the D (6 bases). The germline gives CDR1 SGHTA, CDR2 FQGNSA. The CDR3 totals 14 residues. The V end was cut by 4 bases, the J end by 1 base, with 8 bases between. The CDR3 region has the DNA TGTGCCAGCAGCTCGACAGGTTCTGGAAACACCATATATTTT. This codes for CASSSTGSGNTIYF.

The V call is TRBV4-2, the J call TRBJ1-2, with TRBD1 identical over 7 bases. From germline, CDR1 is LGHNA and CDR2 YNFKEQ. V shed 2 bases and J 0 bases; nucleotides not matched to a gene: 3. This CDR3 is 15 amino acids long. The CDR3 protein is CASSQRQGTNYGYTF. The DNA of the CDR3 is TGTGCCAGCAGCCAAAGACAGGGAACTAACTATGGCTACACCTTC.

The CDR3 spells CASSQETGRYYGYTF. The CDR3 DNA is TGCGCCAGCAGCCAAGAGACAGGCCGTTACTATGGCTACACCTTC. The V gene is TRBV4-1, the J gene TRBJ1-2; tentatively, D is TRBD1 (6 bases). V was cut by 0 bases and J by 3 bases, with 11 bases left in between. Germline V gene data show CDR1 as MGHRA and CDR2 as YSYEKL. This CDR3 region has 15 residues.

CDR3 sequence: CAISEFGDGINEQFF. For the CDR3, the DNA is TGTGCCATCAGTGAGTTCGGGGATGGGATCAATGAGCAGTTCTTC. The V and J genes are TRBV10-3 and TRBJ2-1; D is perhaps TRBD2 (5 bases). The CDR3 contains 15 residues. Germline V lookup: CDR1 ENHRY, CDR2 SYGVKD. V was shortened by 1 base and J by 6 bases, with 13 bases between the two germline ends.

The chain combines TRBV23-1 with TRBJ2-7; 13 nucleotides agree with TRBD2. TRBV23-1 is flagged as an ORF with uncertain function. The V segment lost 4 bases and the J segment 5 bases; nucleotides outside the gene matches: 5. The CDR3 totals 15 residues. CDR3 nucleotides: TGCGCCAGCAGTCCTGGACTAGCGGGAGAGCACGAGCAGTACTTC. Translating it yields CASSPGLAGEHEQYF.

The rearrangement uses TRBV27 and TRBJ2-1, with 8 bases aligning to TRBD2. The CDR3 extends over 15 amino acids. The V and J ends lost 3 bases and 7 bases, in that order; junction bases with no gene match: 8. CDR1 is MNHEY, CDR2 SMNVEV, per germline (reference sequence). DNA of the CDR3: TGTGCCAGCAGTTTTTCAAGCGGGAGTGGTAATGAGCAGTTCTTC. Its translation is CASSFSSGSGNEQFF.

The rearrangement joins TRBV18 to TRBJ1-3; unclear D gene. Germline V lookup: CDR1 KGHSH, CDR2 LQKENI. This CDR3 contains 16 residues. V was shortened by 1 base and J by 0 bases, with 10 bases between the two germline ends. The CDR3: CASSPRTANSGNTIYF. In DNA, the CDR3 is TGTGCCAGCTCACCACGTACAGCAAACTCTGGAAACACCATATATTTT.

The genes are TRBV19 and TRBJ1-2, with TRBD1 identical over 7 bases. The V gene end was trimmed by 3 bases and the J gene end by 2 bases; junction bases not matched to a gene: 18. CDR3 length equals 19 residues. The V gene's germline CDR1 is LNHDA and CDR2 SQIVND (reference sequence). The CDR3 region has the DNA TGTGCCAGTAGTATTCTTCTCGGGACAGCTACATTAGTCAACTATGGCTACACCTTC. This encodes CASSILLGTATLVNYGYTF.